The 10 T cell receptor beta chains given below trace back to one sample, sequenced in a study of blood T cell repertoires in COVID-19. Produced via immunoSEQ multiplex PCR; TCRdb's table is partial and in-frame only. The table has around 250,000 clones, around 90% seen once. The sample consisted of PBMCs or T cells enriched from blood (not recorded which). The receptors stem from a woman in her 30s with acute COVID-19.

This clone was detected only once. CDR3 nucleotides: TGTGCCACCAGTCCGGGACTAGGTCTTTCGGATACGCAGTATTTT. Translating it yields CATSPGLGLSDTQYF. The V gene is TRBV24-1, the J gene TRBJ2-3; 8 bases map to TRBD2. The CDR3 is 15 amino acids. Per the germline V gene, CDR1 is KGHDR and CDR2 is SFDVKD. With 6 bases clipped from V and 6 bases from J, the junction kept 10 bases outside the gene matches.

The chain combines TRBV28 with TRBJ1-2, with D hard to call. Germline CDR1 is MDHEN and CDR2 is SYDVKM. Trimming pared 5 bases from V and 4 bases from J, leaving 8 bases between. The CDR3 has 12 residues. In nucleotides, the CDR3 is TGTGCCAGCAGTCGACAAAGCTATGGCTACACCTTC. It codes for CASSRQSYGYTF.

The rearrangement links TRBV5-1 to TRBJ1-2, with TRBD1 matching 8 bases. V lost 2 bases to trimming and J lost 8 bases; unmatched junction nucleotides: 5. This CDR3 is 13 amino acids long. Germline values: CDR1 SGHRS, CDR2 YFSETQ. CDR3 sequence reads: CASSFPGQAGYTF. CDR3 DNA sequence: TGCGCCAGCAGCTTTCCGGGACAGGCGGGCTACACCTTC.

The chain uses TRBV5-5 and TRBJ2-5; 7 bases match TRBD2. V shed 0 bases and J 4 bases; nucleotides not matched to a gene: 9. This CDR3 region has 16 residues. Germline CDR1 and CDR2: SGHKS and YYEKEE (reference sequence). The CDR3 nucleotides are TGTGCCAGCAGCTTGGATCTAGGGGAGGGAGGAGAGACCCAGTACTTC. Its protein product is CASSLDLGEGGETQYF.

V usage is TRBV19 and J usage is TRBJ2-1; the D gene is possibly TRBD1 (6 bases). Germline V gives CDR1 LNHDA, CDR2 SQIVND (reference sequence). The ends were cut back, 1 base at V and 4 bases at J, with 14 bases in the middle. The CDR3 runs to 16 residues. The CDR3 reads CASSIGSGTSYNEQFF. The CDR3 DNA reads as TGTGCCAGTAGTATAGGTTCGGGGACATCTTACAATGAGCAGTTCTTC.

The table lists this clone with a few counts. The chain links TRBV9 to TRBJ2-7, with 7 bases lining up with TRBD1. Germline values: CDR1 SGDLS, CDR2 YYNGEE. This CDR3 region has 15 residues. Losses at the gene ends were 4 bases for V and 2 bases for J; bases not matched to a gene: 9. The CDR3 loop is CASSPRQGATYEQYF. The CDR3 DNA follows: TGTGCCAGCAGCCCCAGACAGGGAGCGACCTACGAGCAGTACTTC.

This chain's CDR3 is CSVPKDRGGTYEQYF. CDR3 DNA: TGCAGCGTTCCTAAAGACAGGGGGGGAACCTACGAGCAGTACTTC. The rearrangement joins TRBV29-1 to TRBJ2-7; 9 nucleotides line up with TRBD1. CDR3 size: 15 residues. Germline V gene lookup returns CDR1 SQVTM and CDR2 ANQGSEA. V gave up 5 bases and J gave up 2 bases; unmatched junction bases: 10.

This clone was observed a single time. V and J are TRBV29-1 and TRBJ2-1, with D tentatively TRBD2 (5 bases). The germline CDR1 and CDR2 sequences are SQVTM and ANQGSEA. The CDR3 is 19 amino acids. Trimming pared 3 bases from V and 7 bases from J, leaving 31 bases between. CDR3 protein: CSVERATFLSTSPWNEQFF. The CDR3 DNA is TGCAGCGTTGAGCGGGCCACTTTCCTGAGCACCAGCCCCTGGAATGAGCAGTTCTTC.

The chain links TRBV3-1 (or the pseudogene TRBV3-2) to TRBJ1-5, with 9 bases aligning to TRBD1. The CDR3 has 14 residues. With 1 base clipped from V and 7 bases from J, the junction kept 2 bases outside the gene matches. From germline, CDR1 is LGHDT and CDR2 YNNKEL (reference sequence). The CDR3 loop is CASSQGTGEQPQHF. The CDR3 DNA reads as TGTGCCAGCAGCCAAGGGACAGGGGAGCAGCCCCAGCATTTT.

The chain recombines TRBV29-1 with TRBJ2-3, with TRBD2 as a possible D gene (6 bases). This CDR3 contains 14 residues. Looked up from germline, CDR1 is SQVTM and CDR2 is ANQGSEA. V lost 4 bases and J lost 0, with 11 bases in between. The CDR3 DNA sequence: TGCAGCGTTGTGGTAGCGGCTAGCACAGATACGCAGTATTTT. This codes for CSVVVAASTDTQYF.